The 12 T cell receptor beta chains listed next were all sequenced from one sample in a study of lymphopenia after photon versus proton radiotherapy (dated by TCRdb to between 2018 and 2021). Receptor amplification or capture employed the immunoSEQ multiplex PCR assay. The clones in this table, taken by TCRdb from immuneACCESS, are in-frame only. Not every clone is retained; where verified, under half of the shortfall comes from an unresolved V gene, and the cause of the rest is unknown. This sample is represented by fewer than 30,000 clones; roughly 87% of them were singletons. The ten top clones hold around 19% of the sample. The source material was peripheral blood, sampled from a patient treated with photon-based radiotherapy. All receptors come from a man aged 45-65 years with gastric cancer.

The CDR3 region is CASSLGGTNSPLHF. For the CDR3, the DNA is TGTGCCAGCAGCTTAGGAGGGACTAATTCACCCCTCCACTTT. The chain couples TRBV7-2 to TRBJ1-6, with D possibly TRBD1 on 5 matching bases. This CDR3 contains 14 residues. Germline CDR1 is SGHTA and CDR2 is FQGNSA. V lost 1 base, J lost 6 bases, and 7 bases lay in between.

The V call is TRBV2, the J call TRBJ2-1; TRBD2 aligns across 14 bases. V lost 6 bases and J lost 8; bases outside the gene matches: 6. The CDR3 totals 15 residues. The germline V gene encodes CDR1 SNHLY and CDR2 FYNNEI. The CDR3 reads CASRATSGGAYEQFF. CDR3 coding DNA: TGTGCCAGCAGGGCGACTAGCGGGGGGGCCTATGAGCAGTTCTTC.

The V and J genes are TRBV6-5 and TRBJ1-1; no clear D gene. CDR1 MNHEY and CDR2 SVGAGI come from the germline V gene. The CDR3 extends over 13 amino acids. The V gene lost 2 bases and the J gene lost 6 bases, with 10 bases spanning the gap. CDR3 sequence: CASSYRHQAEAFF. In DNA, the CDR3 is TGTGCCAGCAGTTACCGACACCAGGCTGAAGCTTTCTTT.

The rearrangement uses TRBV13 and TRBJ2-3; TRBD1 matches 7 bases. Per germline, CDR1 PRHDT and CDR2 FYEKMQ (reference sequence). The CDR3 covers 14 residues. V shed 3 bases and J 5 bases; nucleotides not matched to a gene: 5. CDR3 nucleotide sequence: TGTGCCAGCAGCTTCCGGGACAGTTTAGATACGCAGTATTTT. Protein: CASSFRDSLDTQYF. The full variable domain, with the rest looked up from reference TRBV13 and TRBJ2-3, is AAGVIQSPRHLIKEKRETATLKCYPIPRHDTVYWYQQGPGQDPQFLISFYEKMQSDKGSIPDRFSAQQFSDYHSELNMSSLELGDSALYFCASSFRDSLDTQYFGPGTRLTVL.

The chain links TRBV4-1 to TRBJ1-2; D remains unclear. V was shortened by 1 base and J by 1 base, with 7 bases between the two germline ends. The CDR3 is 14 residues long. CDR1 MGHRA and CDR2 YSYEKL come from the germline V gene. The CDR3 DNA is TGCGCCAGCAGCCAAGTCGGGAGTAACTATGGCTACACCTTC. Translation gives CASSQVGSNYGYTF.

This clone was seen once. The chain has TRBV5-1 and TRBJ1-1; no firm D call. Germline lookup yields CDR1 SGHRS and CDR2 YFSETQ. The V end lost 0 bases, the J end lost 4 bases, and 10 bases lay between the germline ends. The CDR3 spans 14 residues. In nucleotides, the CDR3 is TGCGCCAGCAGCTTGGTAGGGTCGGCCACTGAAGCTTTCTTT. Translated, it gives CASSLVGSATEAFF. Combining the CDR3 with reference TRBV5-1 and TRBJ1-1 gives the whole variable domain KAGVTQTPRYLIKTRGQQVTLSCSPISGHRSVSWYQQTPGQGLQFLFEYFSETQRNKGNFPGRFSGRQFSNSRSEMNVSTLELGDSALYLCASSLVGSATEAFFGQGTRLTVV.

This clone was seen only once. This chain uses TRBV7-2 with TRBJ2-2, with D possibly TRBD2 on 6 matching bases. Germline CDR1 SGHTA, CDR2 FQGNSA. V was trimmed by 5 bases and J by 5 bases, leaving 12 bases between them. The CDR3 is made up of 14 amino acids. The CDR3 sequence is CASSPQAGTGELFF. CDR3 bases: TGTGCCAGCAGCCCCCAGGCGGGGACCGGGGAGCTGTTTTTT. Variable domain in full (rest from reference TRBV7-2 and TRBJ2-2): GAGVSQSPSNKVTEKGKDVELRCDPISGHTALYWYRQSLGQGLEFLIYFQGNSAPDKSGLPSDRFSAERTGGSVSTLTIQRTQQEDSAVYLCASSPQAGTGELFFGEGSRLTVL.

The rearrangement joins TRBV19 to TRBJ1-1; 7 bases fit TRBD1. This CDR3 is built from 13 residues. V dropped 6 bases and J dropped 4; count of bases not matched to a gene: 5. Germline CDR1 and CDR2: LNHDA and SQIVND (reference sequence). The CDR3 sequence is CASSQGVGTEAFF. The CDR3 nucleotides read TGTGCCAGTAGCCAGGGGGTAGGCACTGAAGCTTTCTTT.

The rearrangement uses TRBV4-3 and TRBJ1-3; 7 nucleotides match TRBD1. This CDR3 comprises 16 residues. Trimming removed 0 bases from V and 4 bases from J; junction bases left unmatched: 6. Looked up from germline, CDR1 is LGHNA and CDR2 is YSLEER. DNA of the CDR3: TGCGCCAGCAGCCAAGATCTAGGGACAGACGGAAACACCATATATTTT. As protein: CASSQDLGTDGNTIYF.

For the CDR3, the DNA is TGTGCCAGCAGCTTAGTTAAAACATTAGTAGCCAAAAACATTCAGTACTTC. It is translated as CASSLVKTLVAKNIQYF. V and J are TRBV11-3 and TRBJ2-4; D is unclear. Germline assignment: CDR1 SGHNT and CDR2 YENEEA. V was clipped by 1 base and J by 0 bases, with 13 bases between them. The CDR3 loop spans 17 amino acids.

This chain connects TRBV19 to TRBJ2-7, with D possibly being TRBD2 (6 bases). Germline CDR1 LNHDA, CDR2 SQIVND (reference sequence). This CDR3 has 16 amino acids. The V end was cut by 3 bases, the J end by 0 bases, with 15 bases between. This CDR3 is CASSISRAGSSYEQYF. The CDR3, as DNA: TGTGCCAGTAGTATCTCGCGGGCGGGAAGCTCCTACGAGCAGTACTTC.

The CDR3 sequence is CASSLDWSGGAVPDTQYF. The CDR3 coding sequence is TGTGCCAGCAGCTTAGATTGGAGCGGGGGGGCGGTCCCAGATACGCAGTATTTT. This chain uses TRBV11-2 with TRBJ2-3; 10 nucleotides match TRBD2. The germline V gene has CDR1 SGHAT and CDR2 FQNNGV. V lost 0 bases and J lost 4; bases outside the gene matches: 10. The CDR3 is made up of 18 amino acids.